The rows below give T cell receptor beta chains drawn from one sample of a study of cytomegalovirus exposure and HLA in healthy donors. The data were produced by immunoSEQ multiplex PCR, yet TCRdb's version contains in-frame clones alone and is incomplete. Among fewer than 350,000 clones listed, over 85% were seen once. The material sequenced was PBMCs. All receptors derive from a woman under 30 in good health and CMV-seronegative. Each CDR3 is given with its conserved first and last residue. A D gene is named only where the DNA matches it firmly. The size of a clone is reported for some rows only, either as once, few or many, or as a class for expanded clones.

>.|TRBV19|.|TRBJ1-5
CASSILSSNQPQHF
TGTGCCAGTAGTATCCTCAGTAGCAATCAGCCCCAGCATTTT
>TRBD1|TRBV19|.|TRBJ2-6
CASSISPGGVKGWANVLTF
TGTGCCAGTAGTATATCTCCAGGGGGCGTTAAAGGGTGGGCCAACGTCCTGACTTTC
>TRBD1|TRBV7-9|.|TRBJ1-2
CSSSPGTAYGYTF
TGTTCCAGCAGCCCCGGGACAGCCTATGGCTACACCTTC
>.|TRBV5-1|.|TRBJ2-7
CASSLAGRQGYEQYF
TGCGCCAGCAGCTTGGCTGGACGCCAGGGGTACGAGCAGTACTTC
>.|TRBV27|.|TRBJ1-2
CASRREGTYGYTF
TGTGCCAGCAGAAGGGAGGGGACCTATGGCTACACCTTC
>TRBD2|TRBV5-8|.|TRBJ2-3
CASSAGTSGGDTQYF
TGTGCCAGCAGTGCCGGGACTAGCGGGGGAGATACGCAGTATTTT
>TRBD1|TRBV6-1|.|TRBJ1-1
CASSEFRTGDEAFF
TGTGCCAGCAGTGAATTCCGGACAGGGGATGAAGCTTTCTTT
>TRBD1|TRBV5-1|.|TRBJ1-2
CASSHEDRVNYGYTF
TGCGCCAGCAGCCATGAAGACAGGGTAAACTATGGCTACACCTTC
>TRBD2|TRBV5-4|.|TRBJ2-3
CASSLSGGGEDTQYF
TGTGCCAGCAGCTTGTCCGGCGGGGGTGAAGATACGCAGTATTTT
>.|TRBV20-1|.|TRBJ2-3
CSGRFGDTQYF
TGCAGTGGGCGGTTTGGAGATACGCAGTATTTT
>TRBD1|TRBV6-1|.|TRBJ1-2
CASRARTGVDYGYTF
TGTGCCAGCAGGGCTCGGACAGGGGTGGACTATGGCTACACCTTC
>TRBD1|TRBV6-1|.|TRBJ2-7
CASMTGESSYEQYF
TGTGCCAGTATGACAGGGGAGAGCTCCTACGAGCAGTACTTC
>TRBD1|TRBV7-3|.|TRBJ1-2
CASSIGTGDGYTF
TGTGCCAGCAGCATAGGGACAGGGGATGGCTACACCTTC
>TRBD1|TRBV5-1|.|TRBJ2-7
CASSPRDRYSEQYF
TGCGCCAGCAGCCCCCGGGACAGGTATTCCGAGCAGTACTTC
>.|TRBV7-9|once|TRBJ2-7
CASSLMGEAYEQYF
TGTGCCAGCAGCCTGATGGGTGAGGCCTACGAGCAGTACTTC
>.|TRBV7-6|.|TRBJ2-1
CASSLGHIVSYNEQFF
TGTGCCAGCAGCTTAGGACACATAGTCTCCTACAATGAGCAGTTCTTC
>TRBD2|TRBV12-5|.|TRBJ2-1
CASGLVDAGGNEQFF
TGTGCTAGTGGTTTGGTAGACGCGGGGGGAAATGAGCAGTTCTTC
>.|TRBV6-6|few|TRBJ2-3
CASRERYRADTQYF
TGTGCCAGCAGGGAGAGATACAGGGCAGATACGCAGTATTTT
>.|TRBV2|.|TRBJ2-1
CASSYSSVDEQFF
TGTGCCAGCAGTTATTCTAGCGTCGATGAGCAGTTCTTC
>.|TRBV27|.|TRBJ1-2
CASSLSRGAGLANYGYTF
TGTGCCAGCAGTTTATCTCGCGGGGCAGGGTTAGCTAACTATGGCTACACCTTC
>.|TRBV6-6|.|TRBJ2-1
CASSLAGTDYNEQFF
TGTGCCAGCAGTCTAGCCGGGACTGACTACAATGAGCAGTTCTTC
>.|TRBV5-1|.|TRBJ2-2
CASSLGLNTGELFF
TGCGCCAGCAGCTTGGGACTAAACACCGGGGAGCTGTTTTTT
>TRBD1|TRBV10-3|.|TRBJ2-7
CAITPGQGAREQYF
TGTGCCATCACTCCAGGACAGGGGGCGCGGGAGCAGTACTTC
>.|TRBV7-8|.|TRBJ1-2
CASSFKTGSDGYTF
TGTGCCAGCAGCTTTAAAACAGGGAGCGATGGCTACACCTTC
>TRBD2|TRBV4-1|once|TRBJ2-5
CASSYSGGHSSETQYF
TGCGCCAGCAGCTACAGCGGGGGGCACAGTAGCGAGACCCAGTACTTC
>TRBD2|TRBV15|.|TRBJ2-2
CATSRDGAGVTGELFF
TGTGCCACCAGCAGAGATGGGGCGGGGGTGACCGGGGAGCTGTTTTTT
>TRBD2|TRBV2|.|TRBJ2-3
CASSERLGLADTDTQYF
TGTGCCAGCAGTGAGCGGCTTGGACTAGCGGATACAGATACGCAGTATTTT
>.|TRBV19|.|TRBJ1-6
CASSIGEVSPLHF
TGTGCCAGTAGTATAGGGGAGGTTTCCCCCCTCCACTTT
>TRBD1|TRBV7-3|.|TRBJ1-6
CASSRTGEGSPLHF
TGTGCCAGCAGCCGAACAGGGGAAGGGTCACCCCTCCACTTT
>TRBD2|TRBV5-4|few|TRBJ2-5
CASSLVGGGFQETQYF
TGTGCCAGCAGCTTGGTAGGCGGGGGGTTCCAAGAGACCCAGTACTTC
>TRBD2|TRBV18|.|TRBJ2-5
CASSPSLAGTETQYF
TGTGCCAGCTCACCAAGCCTAGCGGGGACAGAGACCCAGTACTTC
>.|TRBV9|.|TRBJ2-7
CASRQGLSGEQYF
TGTGCCAGCAGACAGGGTCTCTCGGGGGAGCAGTACTTC
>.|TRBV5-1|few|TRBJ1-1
CASSRGGLVDTEAFF
TGCGCCAGCAGCCGGGGGGGGCTTGTGGACACTGAAGCTTTCTTT
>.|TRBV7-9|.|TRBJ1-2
CASSFVWTDGYGYTF
TGTGCCAGCAGCTTTGTATGGACAGACGGATATGGCTACACCTTC
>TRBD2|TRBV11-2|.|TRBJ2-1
CASSWNFGTSGGQHNEQFF
TGTGCCAGCAGCTGGAATTTCGGGACTAGCGGGGGGCAGCACAATGAGCAGTTCTTC